Described below is a single TCR beta chain sequence and its context. Its antigen is not identified. Trimming removed 10 bases from V and 2 bases from J; junction bases left unmatched: 19. This CDR3 has 17 amino acids. The germline CDR1 and CDR2 sequences are LNHDA and SQIVND (reference sequence). These data belong to a study of radiation and T cells in renal cell carcinoma. Study-wide points: Top tumor clonotypes rose in blood 2 weeks post-radiation, then contracted. Pretreatment tumor biopsies were lacking, so baseline clonotypes are unknown.

Time point: blood 4 weeks post-SBRT, at nephrectomy. The treatment is: 15 Gy SBRT to primary tumor, nephrectomy 4 weeks later. Blood was sampled at baseline, 2 weeks and 4 weeks after SBRT. Clear cell pathology was present in this patient's renal cell carcinoma. Some clones are missing from TCRdb's copy, which holds only in-frame ones; the method was immunoSEQ multiplex PCR. The sample holds roughly 80,000 clones, 75% to 90% seen once. The sequence came from a woman aged 55-75 years with renal cell carcinoma. Sequencing was performed on blood, taken from a patient whose treatment included radiotherapy and nephrectomy. The chain recombines TRBV19 with TRBJ2-7, with 8 bases fitting TRBD2. CDR3 DNA: TGTGCCACGTCTGTCGGGAGGGTCTCGATGTCCCCCTACGAGCAGTACTTC. Translating gives CATSVGRVSMSPYEQYF.